The rows below give T cell receptor beta chains drawn from one sample of a study of CD8 T cells in ankylosing spondylitis. Using its own MiXCR run on the 5' RACE reads, TCRdb lists one record per CDR3 protein. The table lists about 440,000 distinct CDR3 sequences, about a sixth of them singletons. The sequenced sample consisted of blood, either unsorted or a sorted T cell fraction (not recorded which). All receptors come from a male donor with ankylosing spondylitis. The conserved cysteine and the conserved F or W are not part of the CDR3 here. Each record gives: CDR3 protein, clone size, CDR3 length, V gene. Some rows have no size entry. The others give once, few or many, or a class for an expanded clone.

cdr3_aa: ATSDRTGGTQETQY
clone_size: -
cdr3_length: 14
v_call: TRBV24-1

cdr3_aa: ASRLRDSSYEQY
clone_size: few
cdr3_length: 12
v_call: TRBV6-1

cdr3_aa: ATSTWDGYNSPLH
clone_size: few
cdr3_length: 13
v_call: TRBV15

cdr3_aa: ATSRAGRGGTDTQY
clone_size: few
cdr3_length: 14
v_call: TRBV15

cdr3_aa: ASSLKQHTEAF
clone_size: -
cdr3_length: 11
v_call: TRBV7-9

cdr3_aa: ASTRTDEKGYGYT
clone_size: many
cdr3_length: 13
v_call: TRBV5-1

cdr3_aa: ATSGGFSYNEQF
clone_size: -
cdr3_length: 12
v_call: TRBV5-1

cdr3_aa: ASSRRTSQAEQF
clone_size: few
cdr3_length: 12
v_call: TRBV16

cdr3_aa: ASRSQIYEQY
clone_size: -
cdr3_length: 10
v_call: TRBV2

cdr3_aa: ASRPGLAGDNEQF
clone_size: few
cdr3_length: 13
v_call: TRBV5-6

cdr3_aa: ASSLDGTPRETQY
clone_size: few
cdr3_length: 13
v_call: TRBV12-3/TRBV12-4

cdr3_aa: SARGLAGAGEQF
clone_size: -
cdr3_length: 12
v_call: TRBV20-1

cdr3_aa: ASSLSPYPEAF
clone_size: few
cdr3_length: 11
v_call: TRBV12-3/TRBV12-4

cdr3_aa: ASSFRDSVSYEQY
clone_size: -
cdr3_length: 13
v_call: TRBV12-3/TRBV12-4

cdr3_aa: SAEDRDTQY
clone_size: -
cdr3_length: 9
v_call: TRBV29-1